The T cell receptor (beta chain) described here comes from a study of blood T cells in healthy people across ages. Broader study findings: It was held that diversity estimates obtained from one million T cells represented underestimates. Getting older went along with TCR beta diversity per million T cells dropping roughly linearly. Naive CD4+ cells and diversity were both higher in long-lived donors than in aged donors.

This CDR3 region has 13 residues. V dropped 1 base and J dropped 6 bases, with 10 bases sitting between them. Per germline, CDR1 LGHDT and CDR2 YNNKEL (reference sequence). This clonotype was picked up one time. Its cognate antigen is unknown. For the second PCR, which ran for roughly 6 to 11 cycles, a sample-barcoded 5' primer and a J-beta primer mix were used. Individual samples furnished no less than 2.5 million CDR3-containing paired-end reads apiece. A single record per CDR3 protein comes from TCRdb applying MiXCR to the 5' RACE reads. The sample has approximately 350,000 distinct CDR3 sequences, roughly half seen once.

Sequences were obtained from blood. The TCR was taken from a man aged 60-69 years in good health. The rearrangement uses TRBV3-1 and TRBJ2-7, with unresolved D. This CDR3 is CASSQGGLSEQYF. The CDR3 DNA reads TGTGCCAGCAGCCAAGGCGGTCTATCCGAGCAGTACTTC.